This T cell receptor beta chain was sequenced in a study of CD8+ T cells in alopecia areata. Study-wide background: A regimen of oral tofacitinib, 5 to 10 mg twice daily, was given to treated patients.

The V end lost 0 bases, the J end lost 2 bases, and 12 bases lay between the germline ends. The length of the CDR3 is 15 residues. Germline CDR1 SGHRS, CDR2 YFSETQ. This clone has just one count. Its cognate antigen is unknown. Study-wide findings and caveats: Alopecia totalis/universalis scalp especially showed more expanded CD8+ clones than normal scalp.

In alopecia areata patients, both lesional scalp punch biopsies and peripheral blood were collected. TCR sequencing used cDNA made by reverse transcription of extracted RNA. Some clones are missing from TCRdb's copy, which holds only in-frame ones; the method was immunoSEQ multiplex PCR. The sample shows about 200,000 clones, 57% of them seen only once. This clonotype originated in a human donor with alopecia areata. Sample: CD4+ T cells sorted from blood, taken at week 0. V and J are TRBV5-1 and TRBJ2-7; D ambiguous. CDR3 in DNA: TGCGCCAGCAGCTTGGGGTCGGACGGAACCTACGAGCAGTACTTC. It is translated as CASSLGSDGTYEQYF.